A selection of T cell receptor beta chains follows, all from one sample in a study of low-dose radiotherapy and immunotherapy resistance in tumors. Via MiXCR, TCRdb re-called the reads, giving one row per CDR3 protein. The data show around 100,000 distinct CDR3 sequences, 20% to 25% seen once. Sequences were derived from PBMCs, sampled after low-dose radiotherapy plus immunotherapy. These receptors all come from a female donor with ovarian cancer. CDR3s include the opening cysteine and the closing phenylalanine or tryptophan. The D gene is left open where the match is weak. Clone size is given for some rows only: seen once, a few or many times, or a class if the clone is expanded.

D gene,V gene,clone size,J gene,CDR3 DNA,CDR3 protein
.,TRBV6-6,.,TRBJ1-1,TGTGCCAGCAGCCCGGCCGTTGGTGAAGCTTTCTTT,CASSPAVGEAFF
TRBD1,TRBV18,many,TRBJ1-1,TGTGCCAGCTCACCCGAGACAGGGGGGGTGACTGAAGCTTTCTTT,CASSPETGGVTEAFF
.,TRBV4-1,many,TRBJ2-1,TGCGCCAGCAGCCAAGATACCGGGTGGGGCCGCGATGAGCAGTTCTTC,CASSQDTGWGRDEQFF
.,TRBV6-1,many,TRBJ1-5,TGTGCCAGCAGTGAAGGGTCTTATAGCAATCAGCCCCAGCATTTT,CASSEGSYSNQPQHF
.,TRBV5-6,many,TRBJ2-2,TGTGCCAGCAGCCCTTCTTGGGCCGGGGCAGGGACCGGGGAGCTGTTTTTT,CASSPSWAGAGTGELFF
.,TRBV19,.,TRBJ2-5,TGTGCCAGTAGGATACAGGGAAGCGAGACCCAGTACTTC,CASRIQGSETQYF
TRBD2,TRBV5-1,many,TRBJ2-1,TGCGCCAGCAGCTTGCGGACTAGCGGGCCAAGCGCCTACAATGAGCAGTTCTTC,CASSLRTSGPSAYNEQFF
TRBD1,TRBV5-1,many,TRBJ2-3,TGCGCCAGCAGCAGGGACAGAGCCACAGATACGCAGTATTTT,CASSRDRATDTQYF
.,TRBV9,many,TRBJ1-3,TGTGCCAGCAGCCGAGGGGATGGAAACACCATATATTTT,CASSRGDGNTIYF
TRBD1,TRBV5-4,.,TRBJ2-1,TGTGCCAGCAACACAGGGGGGACGCTACCTAACAATGAGCAGTTCTTC,CASNTGGTLPNNEQFF
.,TRBV18,.,TRBJ2-4,TGTGCCAGCTCACCAACGTCAGGGCGGGAAAACATTCAGTACTTC,CASSPTSGRENIQYF
.,TRBV5-1,.,TRBJ2-7,TGCGCCAGCAGCTTGACAGGGACCCGCTCCTACGAGCAGTACTTC,CASSLTGTRSYEQYF
.,TRBV14,many,TRBJ1-2,TGTGCCAGCAGCCAAGATGGGCAGCCTTTCTATGGCTACACCTTC,CASSQDGQPFYGYTF
.,TRBV7-2,many,TRBJ2-1,TGTGCCAGCACCTTGGGCCGGGCAGGGGCCCACAATGAGCAGTTCTTC,CASTLGRAGAHNEQFF
.,TRBV19,.,TRBJ2-1,TGTGCCAGTGCATGGGGGGGGGCAAATGAGCAGTTCTTC,CASAWGGANEQFF
TRBD1,TRBV3-1,many,TRBJ2-7,TGTGCCAGCAGCCAAACCGCCGGGACAGGGGGAATCGAGCAGTACTTC,CASSQTAGTGGIEQYF
.,TRBV11-1,many,TRBJ1-2,TGTGCCAGCAGCCGACTGCCCCAAGACTATGGCTACACCTTC,CASSRLPQDYGYTF
TRBD1,TRBV5-1,many,TRBJ1-1,TGCGCCAGCAGGCAAGGGACAGACGGTGAAGCTTTCTTT,CASRQGTDGEAFF
.,TRBV5-1,many,TRBJ2-1,TGCGCCAGCAGGGAAGACCAGGGTGTATCCTACAATGAGCAGTTCTTC,CASREDQGVSYNEQFF
TRBD1,TRBV20-1,many,TRBJ2-1,TGCAGTGCTGAAGGGGACAGGGGCTACAATGAGCAGTTCTTC,CSAEGDRGYNEQFF
TRBD2,TRBV5-1,.,TRBJ2-1,TGCGCCAGCAGCCCGTGGACTAGCGGCAATGAGCAGTTCTTC,CASSPWTSGNEQFF
TRBD1,TRBV20-1,many,TRBJ2-7,TGCAGTGCTAGAGCGGGACAGGGGGCATACGAGCAGTACTTC,CSARAGQGAYEQYF